These 31 T cell receptor beta chains were all obtained from the same sample, sequenced in a study of graft-versus-host responses after intestinal transplantation. TCRdb keeps only in-frame clones here, not all; method: immunoSEQ multiplex PCR. The sample has 2,500 or so clones; under 30% are singletons. The sample consisted of alloreactive CD4+ T cells from a mixed lymphocyte reaction culture, taken before transplantation. Subset defined: CFSE-low proliferating T cells sorted from approximately 6-day pre-transplant mixed lymphocyte reaction (GvH or HvG direction). Receptors originate from a human patient who was an organ donor for intestinal transplantation.

The J gene is TRBJ1-4, the V gene TRBV18, with unresolved D. The CDR3 covers 14 residues. Trimming removed 5 bases at V and 5 bases at J, with 12 bases between. Germline assignment: CDR1 KGHSH and CDR2 LQKENI. CDR3 DNA: TGTGCCAGCTCATCGGAGCTGACGAATGAAAAACTGTTTTTT. This sequence encodes CASSSELTNEKLFF.

By frequency in the sample, this clone is medium-sized. The chain has TRBV13 and TRBJ2-5, with 11 nucleotides matching TRBD2. The germline V gene has CDR1 PRHDT and CDR2 FYEKMQ (reference sequence). This CDR3 spans 14 amino acids. V was clipped by 1 base and J by 7 bases; unmatched bases: 2. The CDR3 bases are TGTGCCAGCAGCTTAGATAGCGGGAGGGGGACCCAGTACTTC. Translated: CASSLDSGRGTQYF. Based on the CDR3 plus reference TRBV13 and TRBJ2-5, the full variable domain is AAGVIQSPRHLIKEKRETATLKCYPIPRHDTVYWYQQGPGQDPQFLISFYEKMQSDKGSIPDRFSAQQFSDYHSELNMSSLELGDSALYFCASSLDSGRGTQYFGPGTRLLVL.

The chain employs TRBV28 and TRBJ1-5; 7 nucleotides align to TRBD1. J was trimmed by 5 bases and V by 4 bases; bases with no gene match: 8. Germline V gives CDR1 MDHEN, CDR2 SYDVKM. The CDR3 length is 15 residues. Written as DNA, the CDR3 is TGTGCCAGCAGTTCCCGACAGGGCGCCTATCAGCCCCAGCATTTT. Translation: CASSSRQGAYQPQHF.

V and J are TRBV18 and TRBJ2-7; 7 bases fit TRBD1. The J segment lost 5 bases and the V segment lost 1 base, leaving 8 bases of the junction unmatched. The CDR3 sequence is 15 residues long. CDR1 is KGHSH and CDR2 is LQKENI in the germline V gene. CDR3 nucleotide sequence: TGTGCCAGCTCACCACACACCGGGACAGTGAACGAGCAGTACTTC. Protein product: CASSPHTGTVNEQYF.

As concerns this clone: One end of the junction varies from germline; a read error may be responsible. The identical CDR3 is also encoded by other nucleotide sequences in the sample. CDR3 bases: TGCGCCAGCAGTCTGGACTTGCACACTGGGGAGCTGTTTTTT. It codes for CASSLDLHTGELFF. The chain recombines TRBV5-1 with TRBJ2-2, with a tentative D call TRBD2 (5 bases). Per germline, CDR1 SGHRS and CDR2 YFSETQ. CDR3 size: 14 residues.

Judged by abundance, this clone is medium-sized. The chain joins TRBV29-1 to TRBJ1-2; perhaps TRBD1 as D (6 bases). The length of the CDR3 is 13 residues. V was shortened by 7 bases and J by 7 bases, with 19 bases between the two germline ends. CDR1 is SQVTM and CDR2 is ANQGSEA in the germline V gene. CDR3: CSDNPGVGGGYTF. The CDR3 nucleotides read TGCAGCGACAACCCAGGGGTCGGTGGTGGCTACACCTTC.

V gene TRBV18 combines with J gene TRBJ2-2, with TRBD2 matching 7 bases. This CDR3 has 15 residues. The junction had 8 bases not matched to a gene; V was cut back by 5 bases and J by 5 bases. Looked up from germline, CDR1 is KGHSH and CDR2 is LQKENI. The CDR3 region is CASSGLVRGTGELFF. CDR3 sequence (DNA): TGTGCCAGCTCAGGACTAGTGCGGGGGACCGGGGAGCTGTTTTTT. The whole variable domain, remainder taken from reference TRBV18 and TRBJ2-2, is NAGVMQNPRHLVRRRGQEARLRCSPMKGHSHVYWYRQLPEEGLKFMVYLQKENIIDESGMPKERFSAEFPKEGPSILRIQQVVRGDSAAYFCASSGLVRGTGELFFGEGSRLTVL.

This clone is labeled medium-sized (0.01 to 0.1%). The rearrangement uses TRBV5-5 and TRBJ1-1; possibly TRBD1 for D (6 bases). Germline assignment: CDR1 SGHKS and CDR2 YYEKEE (reference sequence). The CDR3 runs to 16 residues. Trimming cost V 0 bases and J 0 bases, with 12 bases left between them. In nucleotides, the CDR3 is TGTGCCAGCAGCTTGGGCGGGGGGGCCATGAACACTGAAGCTTTCTTT. Amino acid sequence: CASSLGGGAMNTEAFF. The full variable domain, rest sourced from reference TRBV5-5 and TRBJ1-1, is DAGVTQSPTHLIKTRGQQVTLRCSPISGHKSVSWYQQVLGQGPQFIFQYYEKEERGRGNFPDRFSARQFPNYSSELNVNALLLGDSALYLCASSLGGGAMNTEAFFGQGTRLTVV.

This clone is large. Other DNA sequences in this specimen translate into the identical CDR3. V usage is TRBV29-1 and J usage is TRBJ2-4, with TRBD1 matching over 8 bases. The CDR3 loop spans 11 amino acids. Germline CDR1 is SQVTM and CDR2 is ANQGSEA. V lost 7 bases to trimming and J lost 11 bases; unmatched junction nucleotides: 7. CDR3 bases: TGCAGCGGGGAGACAGGGGCCGTTCAGTACTTC. Its protein product is CSGETGAVQYF.

This clone rates as medium-sized. The rearrangement uses TRBV5-1 and TRBJ2-2, with D unclear. The CDR3 consists of 15 residues. Germline V gene data show CDR1 as SGHRS and CDR2 as YFSETQ. V lost 4 bases and J lost 2, with 12 bases in between. CDR3 residues: CASSLTLPNTGELFF. In DNA form, the CDR3 reads TGCGCCAGCAGCCTAACTCTACCAAACACCGGGGAGCTGTTTTTT.

J is TRBJ1-2 and V is TRBV6-1; no clear D gene. CDR3 length: 12 amino acids. Germline values: CDR1 MNHNS, CDR2 SASEGT. The germline V and J ends were trimmed by 10 bases and 1 base, with 10 bases remaining between them. CDR3 DNA sequence: TGTGCCACAGCCCGGGGTAACTATGGCTACACCTTC. It is translated as CATARGNYGYTF.

This chain links TRBV7-9 with TRBJ1-2; 7 bases agree with TRBD1. Germline V gene lookup returns CDR1 SEHNR and CDR2 FQNEAQ (reference sequence). The CDR3 has 15 amino acids. Germline trimming cut 5 bases from V and 6 bases from J; bases unmatched to any gene: 12. CDR3 nucleotides: TGTGCCAGCAGCCCATCGACAGGGAGGAGTCATGGCTACACCTTC. Its translation is CASSPSTGRSHGYTF.

A few counts support this clone. The genes are TRBV20-1 and TRBJ1-1; no definite D call. Germline loops: CDR1 DFQATT, CDR2 SNEGSKA (reference sequence). The CDR3 sequence is 11 residues long. Deletions cut 7 bases from V and 6 bases from J, with 12 bases between. The CDR3 spells CSVARLSEAFF. The CDR3 bases are TGCAGTGTCGCGAGGCTCTCTGAAGCTTTCTTT.

V usage is TRBV5-6 and J usage is TRBJ2-2, with a tentative D call TRBD2 (6 bases). Looked up from germline, CDR1 is SGHDT and CDR2 is YYEEEE. Trimming removed 3 bases at V and 4 bases at J, with 25 bases between. This CDR3 has 19 amino acids. As DNA, the CDR3 is TGTGCCAGCAGCTCCCCGCCCGGGGAGGTGTCTGCGGTCACCGGGGAGCTGTTTTTT. The encoded protein is CASSSPPGEVSAVTGELFF.

The chain combines TRBV9 with TRBJ2-2; 9 bases match TRBD2. Germline loops: CDR1 SGDLS, CDR2 YYNGEE. Losses at the gene ends were 1 base for V and 0 bases for J; bases not matched to a gene: 4. The CDR3 extends over 17 amino acids. CDR3 in amino acids: CASSVNLAGSNTGELFF. CDR3 coding DNA: TGTGCCAGCAGCGTAAATCTAGCGGGATCGAACACCGGGGAGCTGTTTTTT.

This clone is categorized as medium-sized. Its ends do not fully match the called genes, so a read error is possible. J is TRBJ2-5 and V is TRBV7-7; 10 bases align to TRBD2. Germline V CDR1 and CDR2: SSHAT, FNYEAQ (reference sequence). The CDR3 runs to 14 residues. CDR3 residues: CASSLGLAEETQYF. The DNA for the CDR3 is TGTGCTAGCAGCTTAGGACTAGCGGAAGAGACCCAGTACTTC.

The chain has TRBV30 and TRBJ2-3, with D unclear. Germline V gene data show CDR1 as GTSNPN and CDR2 as SVGIG (reference sequence). V was trimmed by 1 base and J by 1 base, leaving 12 bases between them. The CDR3 consists of 15 residues. The CDR3 loop reads CAWSARWRGTDTQYF. DNA of the CDR3: TGTGCCTGGAGTGCTAGGTGGCGCGGCACAGATACGCAGTATTTT. The variable domain in full, with the rest retrieved from reference TRBV30 and TRBJ2-3, is SQTIHQWPATLVQPVGSPLSLECTVEGTSNPNLYWYRQAAGRGLQLLFYSVGIGQISSEVPQNLSASRPQDRQFILSSKKLLLSDSGFYLCAWSARWRGTDTQYFGPGTRLTVL.

This clone was observed a handful of times. The chain couples TRBV4-3 to TRBJ2-1; weak D call: TRBD1 (6 bases). The CDR3 sequence is 18 residues long. Germline V gene data show CDR1 as LGHNA and CDR2 as YSLEER. V dropped 4 bases and J dropped 0 bases, with 19 bases sitting between them. The DNA for the CDR3 is TGCGCCAGCAGCCTTTTGATTACAGGGAAGAGCTCCTACAATGAGCAGTTCTTC. This gives the protein CASSLLITGKSSYNEQFF.

This chain links TRBV28 with TRBJ2-5; TRBD2 agrees at 8 bases. J gave up 2 bases and V 2 bases, and 13 bases lay outside the gene matches. The CDR3 is made up of 18 amino acids. The germline gives CDR1 MDHEN, CDR2 SYDVKM. The CDR3 spells CASSLVPLPSGRQETQYF. CDR3 in DNA: TGTGCCAGCAGTTTAGTCCCATTACCTAGCGGGCGTCAAGAGACCCAGTACTTC.

The chain links TRBV2 to TRBJ1-2, with a possible D match to TRBD1 (6 bases). CDR1 and CDR2 (germline): SNHLY, FYNNEI. V gave up 3 bases and J gave up 4 bases, with 9 bases separating them. This CDR3 has 13 residues. As DNA, the CDR3 is TGTGCCAGCAGTGACCAGGGGACCTATGGCTACACCTTC. This translates into CASSDQGTYGYTF.

This clone was observed a handful of times. The chain links TRBV9 to TRBJ2-6; no definite D call. Trimming removed 0 bases from V and 0 bases from J, with 10 bases in between. Per the germline V gene, CDR1 is SGDLS and CDR2 is YYNGEE. This CDR3 spans 17 amino acids. In nucleotides, the CDR3 is TGTGCCAGCAGCGTAGGACTGACGGGCTCTGGGGCCAACGTCCTGACTTTC. Translating gives CASSVGLTGSGANVLTF.

The DNA of the CDR3 is TGTGCCAGTAGTATACAAAACTCTGGAAACACCATATATTTT. Translated: CASSIQNSGNTIYF. V usage is TRBV19 and J usage is TRBJ1-3, with D unresolved. V lost 2 bases to trimming and J lost 0 bases, with 5 bases between them. The CDR3 is 14 amino acids. The germline V gene has CDR1 LNHDA and CDR2 SQIVND (reference sequence).

This clone is medium-sized in the sample. The chain carries TRBV6-5 and TRBJ1-4; D is possibly TRBD1 (5 bases). Trimming pared 2 bases from V and 5 bases from J, leaving 9 bases between. The CDR3 loop spans 14 amino acids. Germline V gene lookup returns CDR1 MNHEY and CDR2 SVGAGI. The CDR3 DNA reads TGTGCCAGCAGTTACGCAGGGATAAATGAAAAACTGTTTTTT. It codes for CASSYAGINEKLFF.

This clone was detected only a few times. The chain links TRBV11-3 to TRBJ1-2; 7 bases align to TRBD1. Germline V lookup: CDR1 SGHNT, CDR2 YENEEA. The junction had 5 bases not matched to a gene; V was cut back by 5 bases and J by 8 bases. This CDR3 is built from 12 residues. The CDR3 is CASSLTGAGYTF. The CDR3 region has the DNA TGTGCCAGCAGCCTCACAGGGGCCGGCTACACCTTC.

The V and J genes are TRBV30 and TRBJ1-1; a possible D gene is TRBD1 (5 bases). The CDR3 is made up of 14 amino acids. With 4 bases removed from V and 1 base from J, the gap between germline ends came to 13 bases. Germline values: CDR1 GTSNPN, CDR2 SVGIG (reference sequence). CDR3 in amino acids: CAWTSTTANTEAFF. The CDR3 DNA is TGTGCCTGGACTTCAACGACAGCGAACACTGAAGCTTTCTTT.

This clone is medium-sized by share. This chain connects TRBV28 to TRBJ2-3; D remains ambiguous. Trimming removed 6 bases from V and 6 bases from J, with 10 bases in between. The CDR3 has 12 residues. Germline V gives CDR1 MDHEN, CDR2 SYDVKM. CDR3 nucleotides: TGTGCCAGCAGCGAAAGCCGGGATACGCAGTATTTT. Amino acids: CASSESRDTQYF.

The chain couples TRBV6-6 to TRBJ1-4, with a tentative D call TRBD1 (5 bases). This CDR3 region has 13 residues. V lost 5 bases to trimming and J lost 8 bases, with 12 bases between them. Per the germline V gene, CDR1 is MNHNY and CDR2 is SVGAGI (reference sequence). The CDR3 reads CASSPTGGEKLFF. CDR3 DNA sequence: TGTGCCAGCAGTCCCACCGGGGGAGAAAAACTGTTTTTT.

The chain combines TRBV15 with TRBJ2-2, with 10 nucleotides matching TRBD2. V lost 9 bases, J lost 2 bases, and 3 bases stayed unmatched. Germline assignment: CDR1 LNHNV and CDR2 YYDKDF (reference sequence). The CDR3 loop spans 14 amino acids. The CDR3 reads CATRTSGNTGELFF. CDR3 sequence (DNA): TGTGCCACTCGGACTAGCGGAAACACCGGGGAGCTGTTTTTT.

The chain has TRBV5-6 and TRBJ1-3, with 9 nucleotides matching TRBD1. V dropped 4 bases and J dropped 4; count of bases not matched to a gene: 9. The CDR3 sequence is 16 residues long. The V gene's germline CDR1 is SGHDT and CDR2 YYEEEE. Here the CDR3 reads CASSRLQGAEGNTIYF. The CDR3 nucleotides read TGTGCCAGCAGCCGGTTACAGGGGGCTGAAGGAAACACCATATATTTT.

The genes are TRBV11-2 and TRBJ2-7; D is unresolved. Germline V lookup: CDR1 SGHAT, CDR2 FQNNGV. Trimming took 5 bases from V and 0 from J, leaving 8 bases between them. This CDR3 contains 13 residues. CDR3 coding DNA: TGTGCCAGCAGCGTCACCAGCTCCTACGAGCAGTACTTC. Translated, it gives CASSVTSSYEQYF.

This clone is deemed medium-sized. The genes are TRBV29-1 and TRBJ2-1; 12 bases align to TRBD2. V was clipped by 7 bases and J by 4 bases; unmatched bases: 5. The CDR3 length is 14 residues. Looked up from germline, CDR1 is SQVTM and CDR2 is ANQGSEA. CDR3 residues: CSAAGLAGYNEQFF. The CDR3, as DNA: TGCAGCGCGGCGGGACTAGCGGGTTACAATGAGCAGTTCTTC.